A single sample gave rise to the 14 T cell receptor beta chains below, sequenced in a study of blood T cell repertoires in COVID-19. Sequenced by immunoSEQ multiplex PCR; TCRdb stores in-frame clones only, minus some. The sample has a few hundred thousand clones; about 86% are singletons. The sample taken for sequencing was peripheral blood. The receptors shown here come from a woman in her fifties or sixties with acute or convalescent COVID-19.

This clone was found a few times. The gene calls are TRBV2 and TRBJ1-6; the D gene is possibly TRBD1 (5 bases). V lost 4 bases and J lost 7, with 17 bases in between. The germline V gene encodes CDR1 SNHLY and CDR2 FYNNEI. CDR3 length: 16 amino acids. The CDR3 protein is CASSGVLKGQNSPLHF. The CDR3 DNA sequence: TGTGCCAGCAGTGGGGTGTTAAAGGGGCAAAATTCACCCCTCCACTTT.

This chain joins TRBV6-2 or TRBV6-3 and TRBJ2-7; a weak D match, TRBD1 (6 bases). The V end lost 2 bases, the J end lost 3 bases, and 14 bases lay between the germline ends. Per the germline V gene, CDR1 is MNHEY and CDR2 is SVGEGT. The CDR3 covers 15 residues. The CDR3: CASSYPSSDSYEQYF. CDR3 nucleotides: TGTGCCAGCAGTTACCCTTCATCGGACAGCTACGAGCAGTACTTC.

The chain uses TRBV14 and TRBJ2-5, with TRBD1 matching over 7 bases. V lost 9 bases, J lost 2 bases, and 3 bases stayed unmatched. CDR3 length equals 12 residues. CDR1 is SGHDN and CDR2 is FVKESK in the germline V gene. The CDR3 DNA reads TGTGCCAGTCCGGGACAGCAAGAGACCCAGTACTTC. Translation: CASPGQQETQYF.

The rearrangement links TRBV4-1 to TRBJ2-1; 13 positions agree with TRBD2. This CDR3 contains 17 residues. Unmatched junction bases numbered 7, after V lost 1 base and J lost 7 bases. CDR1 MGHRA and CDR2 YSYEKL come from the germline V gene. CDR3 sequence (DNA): TGCGCCAGCAGCCAAGCCTCCCGGACTAGCGGGAGAAATGAGCAGTTCTTC. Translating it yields CASSQASRTSGRNEQFF.

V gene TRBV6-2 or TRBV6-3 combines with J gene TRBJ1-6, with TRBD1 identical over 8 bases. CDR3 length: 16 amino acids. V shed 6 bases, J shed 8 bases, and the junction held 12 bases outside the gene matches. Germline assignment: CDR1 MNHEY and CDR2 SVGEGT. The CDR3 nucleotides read TGTGCCAGCAGCCCACTCCGGGACAGGCCTTATTCACCCCTCCACTTT. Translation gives CASSPLRDRPYSPLHF.

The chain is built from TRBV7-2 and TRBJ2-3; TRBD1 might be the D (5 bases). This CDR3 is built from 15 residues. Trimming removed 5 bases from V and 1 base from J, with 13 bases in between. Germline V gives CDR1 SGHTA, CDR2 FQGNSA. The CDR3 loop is CASSPGWDGTDTQYF. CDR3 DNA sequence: TGTGCCAGCAGCCCAGGGTGGGATGGCACAGATACGCAGTATTTT.

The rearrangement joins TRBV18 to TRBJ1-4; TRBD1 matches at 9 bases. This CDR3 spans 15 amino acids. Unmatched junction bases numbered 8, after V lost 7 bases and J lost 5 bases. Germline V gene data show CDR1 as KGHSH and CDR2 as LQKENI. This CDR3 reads CASCRTGGANEKLFF. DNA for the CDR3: TGTGCCAGCTGCAGAACAGGGGGCGCAAATGAAAAACTGTTTTTT.

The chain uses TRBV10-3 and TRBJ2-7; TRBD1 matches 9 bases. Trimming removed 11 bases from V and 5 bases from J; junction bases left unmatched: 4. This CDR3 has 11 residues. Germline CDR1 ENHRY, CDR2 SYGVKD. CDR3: CASGQGNEQYF. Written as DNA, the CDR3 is TGTGCCTCGGGACAGGGAAACGAGCAGTACTTC.

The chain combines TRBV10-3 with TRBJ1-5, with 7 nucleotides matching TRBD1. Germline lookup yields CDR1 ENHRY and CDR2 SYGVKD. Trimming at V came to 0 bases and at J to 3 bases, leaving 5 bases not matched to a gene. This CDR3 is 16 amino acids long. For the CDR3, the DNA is TGTGCCATCAGTGAGTCCCCCGGGACAGACAATCAGCCCCAGCATTTT. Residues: CAISESPGTDNQPQHF.

CDR3 nucleotides: TGTGCCAGTAACCCGGGGACACGGAACACTGAAGCTTTCTTT. This sequence encodes CASNPGTRNTEAFF. The chain combines TRBV19 with TRBJ1-1; D is possibly TRBD1 (6 bases). V was trimmed by 7 bases and J by 1 base, leaving 13 bases between them. Germline CDR1 and CDR2: LNHDA and SQIVND (reference sequence). This CDR3 spans 14 amino acids. The full variable domain, in which reference TRBV19 and TRBJ1-1 provide the parts outside the CDR3, is DGGITQSPKYLFRKEGQNVTLSCEQNLNHDAMYWYRQDPGQGLRLIYYSQIVNDFQKGDIAEGYSVSREKKESFPLTVTSAQKNPTAFYLCASNPGTRNTEAFFGQGTRLTVV.

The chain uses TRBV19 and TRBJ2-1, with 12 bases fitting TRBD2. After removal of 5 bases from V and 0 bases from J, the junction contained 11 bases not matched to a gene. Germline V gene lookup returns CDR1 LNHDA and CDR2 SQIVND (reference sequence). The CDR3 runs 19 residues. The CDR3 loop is CASSARLAGAIGSYNEQFF. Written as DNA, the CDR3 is TGTGCCAGTAGTGCCCGACTAGCGGGAGCAATCGGCTCCTACAATGAGCAGTTCTTC.

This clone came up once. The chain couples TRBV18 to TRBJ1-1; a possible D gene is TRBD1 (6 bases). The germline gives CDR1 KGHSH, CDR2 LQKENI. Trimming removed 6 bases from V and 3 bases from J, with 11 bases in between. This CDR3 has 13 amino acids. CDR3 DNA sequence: TGTGCCAGCTCTCCCAGGGGTGACACTGAAGCTTTCTTT. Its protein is CASSPRGDTEAFF.

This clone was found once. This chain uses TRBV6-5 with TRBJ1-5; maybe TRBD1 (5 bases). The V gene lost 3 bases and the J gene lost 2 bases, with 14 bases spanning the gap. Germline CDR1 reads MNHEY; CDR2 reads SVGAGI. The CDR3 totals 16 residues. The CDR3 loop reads CASSYTASRGNQPQHF. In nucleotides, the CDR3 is TGTGCCAGCAGTTATACAGCTTCCAGGGGCAATCAGCCCCAGCATTTT.

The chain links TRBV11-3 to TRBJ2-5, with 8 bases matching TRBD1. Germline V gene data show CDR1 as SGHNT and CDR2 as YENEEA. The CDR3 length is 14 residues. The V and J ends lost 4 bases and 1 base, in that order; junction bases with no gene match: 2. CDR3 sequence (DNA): TGTGCCAGCAGCTCCGACAGGGGCCAAGAGACCCAGTACTTC. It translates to CASSSDRGQETQYF.